This TCR beta chain was sequenced in a study of post-analysis software for immune sequencing data. Germline V CDR1 and CDR2: LGHDT, YNNKEL (reference sequence). CDR3 length: 15 residues. The V end lost 5 bases, the J end lost 3 bases, and 16 bases lay between the germline ends. Prepared libraries of TCR beta cDNA carried unique molecular identifiers. Using its own MiXCR run on the PCR reads, TCRdb lists one record per CDR3 protein. This table holds about half a million distinct CDR3 sequences, about a third found once. Concerning this clonotype itself: The antigen is undetermined.

Overall study findings and caveats: Relative to controls, patients had about 5 TRBV segments at higher frequency, with TRBV5-6, TRBV5-1 and TRBV20-1 among these.

The rearrangement uses TRBV3-1 and TRBJ1-1; D possibly corresponds to TRBD1 (6 bases). Material for sequencing was blood. The sequence derives from a girl aged 2-17 years with multiple sclerosis. The CDR3 reads CASSFGQRGYTEAFF. In nucleotides, the CDR3 is TGTGCCAGCAGCTTCGGACAGAGGGGTTACACTGAAGCTTTCTTT. The full variable domain, in which reference TRBV3-1 and TRBJ1-1 provide the parts outside the CDR3, is DTAVSQTPKYLVTQMGNDKSIKCEQNLGHDTMYWYKQDSKKFLKIMFSYNNKELIINETVPNRFSPKSPDKAHLNLHINSLELGDSAVYFCASSFGQRGYTEAFFGQGTRLTVV.